The 22 T cell receptor beta chains in this list originate from one sample, sequenced in a study of T cell responses to AZD1222 COVID-19 vaccine. The data were produced by immunoSEQ multiplex PCR, yet TCRdb's version contains in-frame clones alone and is incomplete. The repertoire has about 150,000 clones, around 89% of them found once; the top ten carry 3% to 4%. Sequences were derived from peripheral blood, sampled on day 0 of MenACWY control vaccination. The origin of the receptors is an adult in good health.

The chain couples TRBV5-5 to TRBJ1-3; weak D call: TRBD1 (5 bases). The CDR3 length is 15 residues. V lost 0 bases and J 0 bases, leaving 7 bases between the germline ends. Germline values: CDR1 SGHKS, CDR2 YYEKEE (reference sequence). CDR3 sequence (DNA): TGTGCCAGCAGCTTGGGGGGGATCTCTGGAAACACCATATATTTT. It is translated as CASSLGGISGNTIYF.

V is TRBV5-1 and J is TRBJ1-1; tentative D call: TRBD1 (5 bases). The CDR3 length is 14 residues. V was pared by 3 bases and J by 1 base, with 10 bases between. CDR1 is SGHRS, CDR2 YFSETQ, per germline. Here the CDR3 reads CASSSDGGNTEAFF. DNA for the CDR3: TGCGCCAGCAGCTCGGACGGGGGGAACACTGAAGCTTTCTTT.

Only a few counts were recorded for this clone. The V call is TRBV24-1, the J call TRBJ1-2; D is possibly TRBD1 (5 bases). This CDR3 spans 11 amino acids. Germline CDR1 is KGHDR and CDR2 is SFDVKD. V was trimmed by 9 bases and J by 7 bases, leaving 11 bases between them. The CDR3 reads CATGAGTGYTF. In DNA form, the CDR3 reads TGTGCCACCGGGGCAGGGACTGGCTACACCTTC.

V gene TRBV28 combines with J gene TRBJ2-1, with 8 bases matching TRBD2. V lost 7 bases, J lost 8 bases, and 10 bases stayed unmatched. Germline V gene sequence: CDR1 MDHEN, CDR2 SYDVKM. The CDR3 length is 14 residues. CDR3 nucleotides: TGTGCCAGCACCTCCCTCGGGCGGGAGGATGAGCAGTTCTTC. Translation gives CASTSLGREDEQFF.

CDR3 amino acids: CASAWAANYGYTF. In nucleotides, the CDR3 is TGTGCCAGCGCGTGGGCAGCTAACTATGGCTACACCTTC. V and J are TRBV6-5 and TRBJ1-2; D call uncertain. In germline, CDR1 is MNHEY, CDR2 SVGAGI. The CDR3 consists of 13 residues. V was clipped by 8 bases and J by 0 bases, with 10 bases between them.

V and J are TRBV11-2 and TRBJ2-7; a weak D match, TRBD1 (6 bases). The ends were cut back, 1 base at V and 6 bases at J, with 10 bases in the middle. The CDR3 has 13 residues. Looked up from germline, CDR1 is SGHAT and CDR2 is FQNNGV. The chain's CDR3 is CASSLGGLPEQYF. The CDR3 coding sequence is TGTGCCAGCAGCTTAGGGGGGCTTCCCGAGCAGTACTTC. Full variable domain (rest looked up from reference TRBV11-2 and TRBJ2-7): EAGVAQSPRYKIIEKRQSVAFWCNPISGHATLYWYQQILGQGPKLLIQFQNNGVVDDSQLPKDRFSAERLKGVDSTLKIQPAKLEDSAVYLCASSLGGLPEQYFGPGTRLTVT.

The V and J genes are TRBV19 and TRBJ1-5; D might be TRBD1 (5 bases). The CDR3 is 15 residues long. Germline V gene lookup returns CDR1 LNHDA and CDR2 SQIVND (reference sequence). Between the trimmed V and J ends, which lost 3 bases and 5 bases, there was a span of 14 bases. CDR3 protein: CASSMFRGPYQPQHF. The CDR3 DNA sequence: TGTGCCAGTAGTATGTTTAGGGGACCTTATCAGCCCCAGCATTTT.

This clone was counted once. V gene TRBV11-3 combines with J gene TRBJ1-1; a weak D match, TRBD1 (6 bases). The CDR3 sequence is 13 residues long. V dropped 5 bases and J dropped 4 bases, with 11 bases sitting between them. Germline CDR1 reads SGHNT; CDR2 reads YENEEA. The CDR3 nucleotides are TGTGCCAGCAGCCCCAGGGGAGGCACTGAAGCTTTCTTT. Translating gives CASSPRGGTEAFF. Full variable domain (outside the CDR3, taken from reference TRBV11-3 and TRBJ1-1): EAGVVQSPRYKIIEKKQPVAFWCNPISGHNTLYWYLQNLGQGPELLIRYENEEAVDDSQLPKDRFSAERLKGVDSTLKIQPAELGDSAVYLCASSPRGGTEAFFGQGTRLTVV.

The chain employs TRBV11-3 and TRBJ2-3, with D hard to call. The germline V gene encodes CDR1 SGHNT and CDR2 YENEEA. V was shortened by 1 base and J by 2 bases, with 7 bases between the two germline ends. The CDR3 loop spans 14 amino acids. DNA of the CDR3: TGTGCCAGCAGCTTAGGGGTACCCACAGATACGCAGTATTTT. Residues: CASSLGVPTDTQYF.

The J gene is TRBJ2-3, the V gene TRBV5-1, with D perhaps matching TRBD1 (6 bases). There are 17 residues in the CDR3. Per the germline V gene, CDR1 is SGHRS and CDR2 is YFSETQ. Trimming took off 0 bases at V and 1 base at J, with 15 bases between the two ends. For the CDR3, the DNA is TGCGCCAGCAGCTTGGATCCAGGGCGGACAGGCACAGATACGCAGTATTTT. It codes for CASSLDPGRTGTDTQYF. Full variable domain (remainder filled in from reference TRBV5-1 and TRBJ2-3): KAGVTQTPRYLIKTRGQQVTLSCSPISGHRSVSWYQQTPGQGLQFLFEYFSETQRNKGNFPGRFSGRQFSNSRSEMNVSTLELGDSALYLCASSLDPGRTGTDTQYFGPGTRLTVL.

This clone was seen a handful of times. The rearrangement joins TRBV7-9 to TRBJ1-1; D perhaps matches TRBD1 (5 bases). Germline CDR1 and CDR2: SEHNR and FQNEAQ (reference sequence). The CDR3 loop spans 15 amino acids. V was clipped by 0 bases and J by 4 bases, with 12 bases between them. The CDR3 here is CASSLAWGSGTEAFF. The CDR3 coding sequence is TGTGCCAGCAGCTTAGCATGGGGGTCTGGCACTGAAGCTTTCTTT.

The chain uses TRBV12-3 or TRBV12-4 and TRBJ2-5, with D unclear. Trimming removed 7 bases from V and 4 bases from J, with 10 bases in between. CDR3 length equals 12 residues. The DNA for the CDR3 is TGTGCCAGCACCCGCTTGGGAGAGACCCAGTACTTC. Translation gives CASTRLGETQYF.

The chain employs TRBV7-2 and TRBJ2-2; D unclear. The CDR3 is 13 residues long. In germline, CDR1 is SGHTA, CDR2 FQGNSA. Deletions cut 3 bases from V and 6 bases from J, with 8 bases between. This chain's CDR3 is CASSLFQAGELFF. The CDR3 DNA reads TGTGCCAGCAGCTTGTTCCAGGCCGGGGAGCTGTTTTTT.

This chain joins TRBV6-5 and TRBJ1-2, with unresolved D. The CDR3 sequence is 14 residues long. The germline CDR1 and CDR2 sequences are MNHEY and SVGAGI. The V gene lost 0 bases and the J gene lost 0 bases, with 5 bases spanning the gap. CDR3 sequence: CASSYSLANYGYTF. In DNA, the CDR3 is TGTGCCAGCAGTTACTCATTAGCTAACTATGGCTACACCTTC.

Worth noting for this clone: Additional DNA sequences in this sample encode the identical CDR3. The chain combines TRBV10-3 with TRBJ2-7; no definite D call. The germline gives CDR1 ENHRY, CDR2 SYGVKD. Trimming removed 4 bases at V and 3 bases at J, with 4 bases between. This CDR3 is built from 11 residues. Here the CDR3 DNA reads TGTGCCATCAGTGGGAGCTACGAGCAGTACTTC. Translation: CAISGSYEQYF.

This chain uses TRBV6-5 with TRBJ2-2; 11 nucleotides align to TRBD2. Trimming took 9 bases from V and 1 from J; bases not matched to a gene: 4. Germline V gene lookup returns CDR1 MNHEY and CDR2 SVGAGI. The CDR3 runs 15 residues. The CDR3 region is CASLSGRVNTGELFF. The CDR3 bases are TGTGCCAGTCTTAGCGGGAGGGTGAACACCGGGGAGCTGTTTTTT.

This chain's CDR3 is CASSPSSYNEQFF. The CDR3 bases are TGTGCCAGCAGCCCGAGCTCCTACAATGAGCAGTTCTTC. The chain joins TRBV14 to TRBJ2-1, with D hard to call. V was clipped by 4 bases and J by 0 bases, with 4 bases between them. There are 13 residues in the CDR3. CDR1 is SGHDN, CDR2 FVKESK, per germline.

The chain is built from TRBV5-1 and TRBJ2-7, with TRBD2 matching over 7 bases. V lost 1 base, J lost 6 bases, and 7 bases stayed unmatched. Germline V gene lookup returns CDR1 SGHRS and CDR2 YFSETQ. CDR3 length: 14 residues. The CDR3 coding sequence is TGCGCCAGCAGCTTGTGGGAGGGCCAGGGCGAGCAGTACTTC. Translated, it gives CASSLWEGQGEQYF.

The chain combines TRBV5-4 with TRBJ1-5; 7 positions match TRBD1. The length of the CDR3 is 16 residues. With 4 bases clipped from V and 2 bases from J, the junction kept 9 bases outside the gene matches. The germline V gene encodes CDR1 SGHNT and CDR2 YYREEE (reference sequence). DNA for the CDR3: TGTGCCAGCAGCCAGGGGGGGGTAGTGGGCAATCAGCCCCAGCATTTT. Its translation is CASSQGGVVGNQPQHF.

The CDR3 loop is CASSGFLAGTGTDTQYF. DNA of the CDR3: TGCGCCAGCAGCGGGTTTCTAGCGGGGACGGGCACAGATACGCAGTATTTT. The chain recombines TRBV5-1 with TRBJ2-3, with 9 nucleotides matching TRBD2. The V gene end was trimmed by 4 bases and the J gene end by 1 base; junction bases not matched to a gene: 10. This CDR3 contains 17 residues. The germline CDR1 and CDR2 sequences are SGHRS and YFSETQ. The full variable domain, in which reference TRBV5-1 and TRBJ2-3 provide the parts outside the CDR3, is KAGVTQTPRYLIKTRGQQVTLSCSPISGHRSVSWYQQTPGQGLQFLFEYFSETQRNKGNFPGRFSGRQFSNSRSEMNVSTLELGDSALYLCASSGFLAGTGTDTQYFGPGTRLTVL.

The chain is built from TRBV7-2 and TRBJ2-7, with TRBD1 as a possible D gene (5 bases). Germline CDR1 reads SGHTA; CDR2 reads FQGNSA. Trimming shortened V by 2 bases and J by 2 bases, and 13 bases separated the two germline ends. The CDR3 extends over 15 amino acids. CDR3 sequence reads: CASSLTAVGPYEQYF. CDR3 nucleotides: TGTGCCAGCAGCTTAACGGCGGTGGGGCCCTACGAGCAGTACTTC.

This clone showed up just a few times. The V gene is TRBV29-1, the J gene TRBJ2-1, with TRBD2 identical over 8 bases. The CDR3 has 13 amino acids. The V gene end was trimmed by 3 bases and the J gene end by 8 bases; junction bases not matched to a gene: 6. Germline lookup yields CDR1 SQVTM and CDR2 ANQGSEA. CDR3 nucleotides: TGCAGCGTTGACCGCGGGAGGAGGGATGAGCAGTTCTTC. This sequence encodes CSVDRGRRDEQFF.